The present T cell receptor (beta chain) was sequenced within a study of blood T cell repertoires in COVID-19. Participant ages covered roughly 18 to 89 years across 25 or so US areas. Recovered participants had two consecutive negative NP/OP PCR tests, healthcare professional clearance, or symptom resolution. CDR1 is SNHLY and CDR2 is FYNNEI in the germline V gene. The length of the CDR3 is 13 residues. Trimming pared 5 bases from V and 0 bases from J, leaving 6 bases between. Study processing details: Reference gene primer amplification in the assay estimated nucleated cell counts. Clones were sequenced by immunoSEQ multiplex PCR, and TCRdb holds only the in-frame ones, with some missing. The DNA was the basis for D and trimming; V, J and clone size are from that table. The repertoire holds 170,000 or so clones, with about 90% as singletons.

This clonotype was obtained from a woman in her 50s who had recovered from COVID-19. Sequencing was performed on PBMCs or T cells enriched from blood (not recorded which). The J gene is TRBJ2-3, the V gene TRBV2, with no clear D. In nucleotides, the CDR3 is TGTGCCAGCAGTAAATCTAGCACAGATACGCAGTATTTT. Translating it yields CASSKSSTDTQYF.